These 10 T cell receptor beta chains were sequenced from one sample in a study of control samples from healthy donors and cancer patients. Data came from immunoSEQ multiplex PCR; TCRdb stores just in-frame clones and leaves some out. The table has under 80,000 clones, approximately 94% seen once. The specimen sequenced was blood. These TCRs come from a woman in her 30s in good health.

The chain couples TRBV5-1 to TRBJ2-5; no clear D. Per the germline V gene, CDR1 is SGHRS and CDR2 is YFSETQ. The CDR3 has 14 residues. The V end was cut by 6 bases, the J end by 2 bases, with 14 bases between. The CDR3 loop reads CASTTQGRQETQYF. In DNA form, the CDR3 reads TGCGCCAGCACCACCCAAGGGCGTCAAGAGACCCAGTACTTC.

This clone is a singleton in its sample. The chain uses TRBV6-5 and TRBJ2-5; D assignment may be TRBD1 or TRBD2 (5 bases each). Looked up from germline, CDR1 is MNHEY and CDR2 is SVGAGI. This CDR3 is 12 amino acids long. Trimming removed 10 bases from V and 3 bases from J, with 12 bases in between. This CDR3 is CATRGREETQYF. The CDR3 DNA reads as TGTGCCACCCGGGGACGAGAAGAGACCCAGTACTTC.

The CDR3 region has the DNA TGTGCCAGTCAGGGGTCGAATCAGCCCCAGCATTTT. Translating it yields CASQGSNQPQHF. This chain connects TRBV12-3 or TRBV12-4 to TRBJ1-5; possibly TRBD1 for D (6 bases). Trimming cost V 9 bases and J 4 bases, with 10 bases left between them. This CDR3 contains 12 residues.

The chain links TRBV27 to TRBJ2-1; D gene ambiguous. Looked up from germline, CDR1 is MNHEY and CDR2 is SMNVEV (reference sequence). V lost 1 base, J lost 7 bases, and 8 bases lay in between. The CDR3 is made up of 13 amino acids. DNA for the CDR3: TGTGCCAGCAGTTTATTGGGTGGGAATGAGCAGTTCTTC. Amino acid sequence: CASSLLGGNEQFF.

The genes are TRBV7-3 and TRBJ1-1; D gene unclear. The CDR3 runs 13 residues. In germline, CDR1 is SGHTA, CDR2 FQGTGA. V lost 4 bases, J lost 3 bases, and 9 bases lay in between. CDR3 bases: TGTGCCAGCAGCTCCCAAAGGGACACTGAAGCTTTCTTT. As protein: CASSSQRDTEAFF.

This rearrangement joins TRBV11-2 to TRBJ1-4, with D possibly being TRBD1 (5 bases). This CDR3 has 15 amino acids. From germline, CDR1 is SGHAT and CDR2 FQNNGV. Between the trimmed V and J ends, which lost 4 bases and 6 bases, there was a span of 15 bases. The CDR3 protein is CASSSSWSGDEKLFF. The CDR3 DNA is TGTGCCAGCAGCTCCTCGTGGTCGGGGGATGAAAAACTGTTTTTT.

The rearrangement links TRBV7-9 to TRBJ1-2; 9 nucleotides align to TRBD1. In germline, CDR1 is SEHNR, CDR2 FQNEAQ (reference sequence). J was trimmed by 2 bases and V by 5 bases; bases with no gene match: 6. This CDR3 has 15 residues. The CDR3 DNA is TGTGCCAGCAGCGGACGGACAGGGGAAAACTATGGCTACACCTTC. It translates to CASSGRTGENYGYTF. Full variable domain (outside the CDR3, taken from reference TRBV7-9 and TRBJ1-2): DTGVSQNPRHKITKRGQNVTFRCDPISEHNRLYWYRQTLGQGPEFLTYFQNEAQLEKSRLLSDRFSAERPKGSFSTLEIQRTEQGDSAMYLCASSGRTGENYGYTFGSGTRLTVV.

The V call is TRBV2, the J call TRBJ2-2; D uncertain. The CDR3 length is 14 residues. The V gene lost 8 bases and the J gene lost 5 bases, with 15 bases spanning the gap. Germline V gene lookup returns CDR1 SNHLY and CDR2 FYNNEI. The DNA of the CDR3 is TGTGCCAGCTACCCTACCAATATAACCGGGGAGCTGTTTTTT. Protein sequence: CASYPTNITGELFF. The complete variable domain, with remaining parts taken from reference TRBV2 and TRBJ2-2, reads EPEVTQTPSHQVTQMGQEVILRCVPISNHLYFYWYRQILGQKVEFLVSFYNNEISEKSEIFDDQFSVERPDGSNFTLKIRSTKLEDSAMYFCASYPTNITGELFFGEGSRLTVL.

The chain recombines TRBV4-1 with TRBJ1-4; D may be TRBD1 (5 bases). Trimming cost V 1 base and J 0 bases, with 12 bases left between them. Germline V CDR1 and CDR2: MGHRA, YSYEKL. This CDR3 has 17 residues. As DNA, the CDR3 is TGCGCCAGCAGCCAAGTCTCAGGGCGCGCAACTAATGAAAAACTGTTTTTT. Translated, it gives CASSQVSGRATNEKLFF.

This chain joins TRBV4-2 and TRBJ1-5; weak D call: TRBD1 (6 bases). The CDR3 has 16 amino acids. CDR1 LGHNA and CDR2 YNFKEQ come from the germline V gene. Trimming left V 4 bases short and J 0 bases short, with 13 bases between. CDR3 DNA sequence: TGTGCCAGCAGCCCAAGAGGGGGATATAGCAATCAGCCCCAGCATTTT. It yields the protein CASSPRGGYSNQPQHF.